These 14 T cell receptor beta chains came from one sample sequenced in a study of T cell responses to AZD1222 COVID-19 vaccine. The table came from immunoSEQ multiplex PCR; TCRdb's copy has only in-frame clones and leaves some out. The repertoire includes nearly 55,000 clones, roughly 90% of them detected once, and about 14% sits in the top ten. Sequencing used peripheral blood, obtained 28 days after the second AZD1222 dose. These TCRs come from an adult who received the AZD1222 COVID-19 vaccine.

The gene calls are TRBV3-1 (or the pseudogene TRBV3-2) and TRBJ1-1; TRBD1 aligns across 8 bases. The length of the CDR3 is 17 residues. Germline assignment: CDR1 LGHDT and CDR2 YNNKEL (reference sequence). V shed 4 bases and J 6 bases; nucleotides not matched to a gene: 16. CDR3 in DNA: TGTGCCAGCAGCCGAGGGGGGCAGGGGGCAGGTAACGCTGAAGCTTTCTTT. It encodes CASSRGGQGAGNAEAFF.

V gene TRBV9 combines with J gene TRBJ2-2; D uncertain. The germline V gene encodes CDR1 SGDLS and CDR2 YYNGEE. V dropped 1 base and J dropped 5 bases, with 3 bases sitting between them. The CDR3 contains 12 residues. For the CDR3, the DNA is TGTGCCAGCAGCGTAAGAACCGGGGAGCTGTTTTTT. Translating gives CASSVRTGELFF.

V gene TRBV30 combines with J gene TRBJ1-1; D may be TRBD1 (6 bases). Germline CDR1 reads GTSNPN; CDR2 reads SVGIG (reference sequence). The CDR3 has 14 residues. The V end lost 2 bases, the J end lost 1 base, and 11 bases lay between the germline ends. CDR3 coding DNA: TGTGCCTGGAGTAACACACAGGGGAACACTGAAGCTTTCTTT. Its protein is CAWSNTQGNTEAFF.

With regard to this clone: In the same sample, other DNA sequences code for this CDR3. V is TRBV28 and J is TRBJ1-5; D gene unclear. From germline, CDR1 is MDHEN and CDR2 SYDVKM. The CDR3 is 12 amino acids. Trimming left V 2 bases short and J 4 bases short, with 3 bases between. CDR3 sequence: CASSLGNQPQHF. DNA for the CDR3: TGTGCCAGCAGTTTAGGTAATCAGCCCCAGCATTTT.

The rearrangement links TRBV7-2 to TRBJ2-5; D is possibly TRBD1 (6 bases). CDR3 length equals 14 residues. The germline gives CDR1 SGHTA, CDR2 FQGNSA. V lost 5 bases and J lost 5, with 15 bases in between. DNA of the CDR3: TGTGCCAGCAGCCATCCACAGGGAGCGGAGACCCAGTACTTC. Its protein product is CASSHPQGAETQYF.

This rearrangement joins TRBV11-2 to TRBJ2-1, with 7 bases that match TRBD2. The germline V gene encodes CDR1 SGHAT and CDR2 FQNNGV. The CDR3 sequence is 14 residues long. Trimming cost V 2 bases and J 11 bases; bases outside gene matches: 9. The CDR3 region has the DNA TGTGCCAGCAGCTTATATAGCAGGGAGGGGAAGCAGTTCTTC. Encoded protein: CASSLYSREGKQFF.

The CDR3 bases are TGTGCCAGCAGTTTATTGGGACTAGCGCTGGGGGAGCAGTACTTC. Its protein is CASSLLGLALGEQYF. The chain couples TRBV28 to TRBJ2-7; 10 bases match TRBD2. The CDR3 sequence is 15 residues long. Per germline, CDR1 MDHEN and CDR2 SYDVKM. V trimming: 1 base; J trimming: 7 bases; junction bases outside the gene matches: 7.

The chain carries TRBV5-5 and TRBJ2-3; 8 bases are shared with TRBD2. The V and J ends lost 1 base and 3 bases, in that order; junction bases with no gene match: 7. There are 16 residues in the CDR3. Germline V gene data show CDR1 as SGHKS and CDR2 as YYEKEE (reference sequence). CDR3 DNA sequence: TGTGCCAGCAGCTTGTTGGGACTAGTTAAAACAGATACGCAGTATTTT. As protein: CASSLLGLVKTDTQYF.

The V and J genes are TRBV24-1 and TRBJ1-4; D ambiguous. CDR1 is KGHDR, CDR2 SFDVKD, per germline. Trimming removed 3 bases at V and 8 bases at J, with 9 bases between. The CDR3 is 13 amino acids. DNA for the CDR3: TGTGCCACCAGTGATCCCGAGACGGAAAAACTGTTTTTT. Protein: CATSDPETEKLFF.

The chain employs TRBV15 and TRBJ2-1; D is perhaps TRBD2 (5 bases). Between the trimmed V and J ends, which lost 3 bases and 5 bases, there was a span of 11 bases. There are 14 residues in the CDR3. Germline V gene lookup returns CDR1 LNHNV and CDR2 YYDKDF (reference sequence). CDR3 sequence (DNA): TGTGCCACCAGCAGCGGGAACCTGAACAATGAGCAGTTCTTC. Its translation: CATSSGNLNNEQFF.

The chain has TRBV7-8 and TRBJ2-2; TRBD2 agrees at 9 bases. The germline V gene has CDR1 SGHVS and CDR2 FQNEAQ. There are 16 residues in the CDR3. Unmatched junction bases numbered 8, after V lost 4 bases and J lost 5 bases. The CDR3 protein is CASSSSAREGTGELFF. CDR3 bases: TGTGCCAGCAGCTCCAGCGCGCGGGAGGGTACCGGGGAGCTGTTTTTT.

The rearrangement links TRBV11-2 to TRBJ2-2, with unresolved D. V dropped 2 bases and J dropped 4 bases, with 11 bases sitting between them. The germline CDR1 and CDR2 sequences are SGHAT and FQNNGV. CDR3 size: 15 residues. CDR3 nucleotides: TGTGCCAGCAGCTTATTTGGCAGGAGCACCGGGGAGCTGTTTTTT. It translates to CASSLFGRSTGELFF.

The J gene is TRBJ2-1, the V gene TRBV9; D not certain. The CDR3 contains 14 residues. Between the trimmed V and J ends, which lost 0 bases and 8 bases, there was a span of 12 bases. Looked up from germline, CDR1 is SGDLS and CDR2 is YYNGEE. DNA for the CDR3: TGTGCCAGCAGCGTAGAAGGGTGGGTGGATGAGCAGTTCTTC. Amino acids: CASSVEGWVDEQFF.

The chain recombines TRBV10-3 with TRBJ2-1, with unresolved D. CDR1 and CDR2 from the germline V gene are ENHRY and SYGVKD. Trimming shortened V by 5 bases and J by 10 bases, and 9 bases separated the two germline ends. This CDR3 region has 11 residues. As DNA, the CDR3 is TGTGCCATCAGTTATGGGCGGGAGCAGTTCTTC. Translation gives CAISYGREQFF.